This TCR beta chain comes out of a study of radiotherapy plus CTLA-4 blockade in lung cancer. Only in-frame clones appear in the TCRdb table, and some are missing; sequencing was by immunoSEQ multiplex PCR. The sample holds under 110,000 clones, 85% seen once. This clone was seen a single time. With 6 bases removed from V and 2 bases from J, the gap between germline ends came to 7 bases. CDR1 and CDR2 (germline): MGHDK, SYGVNS. The length of the CDR3 is 12 residues. Sequencing was performed on peripheral blood, taken from a patient treated with radiotherapy plus ipilimumab. This TCR was sampled from a human donor with non-small cell lung cancer that progressed on radiotherapy plus ipilimumab. Some clones in this sample may be carry-over from other donors' samples. This chain links TRBV25-1 with TRBJ2-5; unclear D gene. The CDR3 region has the DNA TGTGCCAGCAGGAGCAGACAAGAGACCCAGTACTTC. Translation gives CASRSRQETQYF.